Sequencing of this T cell receptor (beta chain) was carried out in a study of esophageal squamous cell carcinoma under preoperative chemotherapy. Across the whole study: Samples included peripheral blood T cells as well as tumor-infiltrating lymphocytes. Study-wide results and limits: Chemotherapy was followed by significantly higher TCR diversity in peripheral T cells only, not tumor-infiltrating lymphocytes. Post-treatment tumor-infiltrating lymphocytes appeared partly derived from peripheral T cells migrating into the tumor. Clonal contraction, more than amplification, hit abundant clones after paclitaxel-nedaplatin.

The time point denotes: before preoperative PTX-NDP chemotherapy. TCRdb processed the PCR reads anew with MiXCR; each CDR3 protein has one entry. The sample gives about 15,000 distinct CDR3 sequences, approximately 57% of which show up once; about 53% is in the top ten. This clonotype is labeled medium-sized. Its antigen is currently unknown. This clonotype was obtained from a human donor with esophageal squamous cell carcinoma. The donor label of this sample is uncertain. Sample acquisition took place from a patient given preoperative chemotherapy.

The CDR3: CASSKGHGSLEVGELFF. The CDR3 DNA is TGTGCCAGCAGCAAGGGACATGGCTCGCTGGAAGTCGGGGAGCTGTTTTTT. The chain carries TRBV7-2 and TRBJ2-2, with D perhaps matching TRBD1 (6 bases). Germline V gene data show CDR1 as SGHTA and CDR2 as FQGNSA. This CDR3 comprises 17 residues. Deletions cut 5 bases from V and 7 bases from J, with 23 bases between.